Presented here are 30 T cell receptor beta chains from one specimen sequenced in a study of blood T cells in healthy people across ages. Using a J-beta primer mix together with a sample-barcoded 5' primer, a second PCR was run for roughly 6 to 12 cycles. TCRdb fed the 5' RACE reads into MiXCR, producing one record per CDR3 protein. The data hold nearly 800,000 distinct CDR3 sequences, with just over 55% observed a single time. Specimen: blood. Every receptor here comes from a man aged 35 to 55 in good health.

This clonotype appeared a single time. The CDR3 here is CASNGGPSSYEQYF. In DNA form, the CDR3 reads TGTGCCAGCAATGGGGGGCCTAGCTCCTACGAGCAGTACTTC. This rearrangement joins TRBV6-6 to TRBJ2-7; D assignment may be TRBD1 or TRBD2 (6 bases each). This CDR3 comprises 14 residues. The V gene lost 7 bases and the J gene lost 0 bases, with 13 bases spanning the gap. Per the germline V gene, CDR1 is MNHNY and CDR2 is SVGAGI (reference sequence).

V and J are TRBV3-1 and TRBJ2-7; 10 bases line up with TRBD2. The J call may be faulty, since TRBJ2-5 better matches the DNA end. The CDR3 length is 17 residues. The germline gives CDR1 LGHDT, CDR2 YNNKEL (reference sequence). The CDR3 sequence is CASSQSQLAGARETQYF. In nucleotides, the CDR3 is TGTGCCAGCAGCCAATCCCAGCTAGCGGGAGCGCGGGAGACCCAGTACTTC.

The genes are TRBV9 and TRBJ2-5, with D maybe TRBD2 (6 bases). V lost 0 bases and J lost 5, with 17 bases in between. Germline CDR1 is SGDLS and CDR2 is YYNGEE. This CDR3 spans 16 amino acids. The CDR3 DNA sequence: TGTGCCAGCAGCGTAGGAGCTCGGGAGTTTCATGAGACCCAGTACTTC. It is translated as CASSVGAREFHETQYF.

This clonotype came up a few times. The chain combines TRBV6-5 with TRBJ1-1; 7 nucleotides align to TRBD1. The CDR3 spans 15 residues. Trimming at V came to 6 bases and at J to 3 bases, leaving 10 bases not matched to a gene. In germline, CDR1 is MNHEY, CDR2 SVGAGI. CDR3 sequence reads: CASRKDRDVYTEAFF. As DNA, the CDR3 is TGTGCCAGCAGGAAAGACAGGGATGTTTACACTGAAGCTTTCTTT.

The rearrangement joins TRBV6-5 to TRBJ2-1; D is perhaps TRBD1 or TRBD2 (6 bases each). The CDR3 consists of 13 residues. CDR1 is MNHEY, CDR2 SVGAGI, per germline. Trimming left V 1 base short and J 12 bases short, with 13 bases between. CDR3 amino acids: CASSYFIGGMQFF. The CDR3, as DNA: TGTGCCAGCAGTTACTTTATAGGGGGGATGCAGTTCTTC.

The J gene is TRBJ2-3, the V gene TRBV2; D is unresolved. The CDR3 extends over 16 amino acids. Trimming took 7 bases from V and 0 from J, leaving 17 bases between them. Germline V CDR1 and CDR2: SNHLY, FYNNEI. The chain's CDR3 is CASTFYAAKSTDTQYF. The CDR3 bases are TGTGCCAGCACATTCTACGCGGCAAAAAGCACAGATACGCAGTATTTT.

This sequence joins TRBV4-3 and TRBJ2-1; no definite D call. The CDR3 spans 16 residues. Germline V gene lookup returns CDR1 LGHNA and CDR2 YSLEER. V was pared by 0 bases and J by 2 bases, with 11 bases between. CDR3 nucleotides: TGCGCCAGCAGCCAAGATGGCACAGATCCCTACAATGAGCAGTTCTTC. Encoded protein: CASSQDGTDPYNEQFF.

This clonotype was recorded only once. The chain carries TRBV20-1 and TRBJ2-3; perhaps D is TRBD1 or TRBD2 (5 bases each). This CDR3 has 15 residues. Germline assignment: CDR1 DFQATT and CDR2 SNEGSKA (reference sequence). Deletions cut 0 bases from V and 1 base from J, with 11 bases between. CDR3 residues: CSARDMGPGTDTQYF. CDR3 DNA: TGCAGTGCTAGAGATATGGGACCAGGCACAGATACGCAGTATTTT.

This clonotype was seen a few times. The chain has TRBV24-1 and TRBJ2-7; D unclear. The CDR3 covers 12 residues. V was shortened by 6 bases and J by 3 bases, with 8 bases between the two germline ends. Germline CDR1 is KGHDR and CDR2 is SFDVKD. The CDR3 here is CATSQPGYEQYF. CDR3 nucleotides: TGTGCCACCAGTCAACCGGGCTACGAGCAGTACTTC.

A few counts support this clonotype. The chain uses TRBV7-2 and TRBJ1-2; maybe TRBD1 (6 bases). The V gene's germline CDR1 is SGHTA and CDR2 FQGNSA. The V and J ends lost 1 base and 8 bases respectively, with 17 bases between them. The CDR3 extends over 15 amino acids. This chain's CDR3 is CASSLDIRGSSGYTF. In DNA, the CDR3 is TGTGCCAGCAGCTTAGATATTAGGGGGAGTTCGGGCTACACCTTC. The variable domain in full, with the rest retrieved from reference TRBV7-2 and TRBJ1-2, is GAGVSQSPSNKVTEKGKDVELRCDPISGHTALYWYRQSLGQGLEFLIYFQGNSAPDKSGLPSDRFSAERTGGSVSTLTIQRTQQEDSAVYLCASSLDIRGSSGYTFGSGTRLTVV.

The rearrangement joins TRBV5-1 to TRBJ2-1; TRBD1 matches at 7 bases. The germline V gene has CDR1 SGHRS and CDR2 YFSETQ. Trimming at V came to 0 bases and at J to 7 bases, leaving 1 base not matched to a gene. This CDR3 region has 13 residues. DNA for the CDR3: TGCGCCAGCAGCTTGGTCAGGGGGAATGAGCAGTTCTTC. Amino acids: CASSLVRGNEQFF.

The V and J genes are TRBV28 and TRBJ2-7, with 10 bases aligning to TRBD2. V gave up 9 bases and J gave up 2 bases; unmatched junction bases: 7. In germline, CDR1 is MDHEN, CDR2 SYDVKM. The CDR3 loop spans 14 amino acids. This CDR3 is CASRKREGPYEQYF. Written as DNA, the CDR3 is TGTGCCAGTCGAAAGCGGGAGGGACCCTACGAGCAGTACTTC.

V is TRBV7-2 and J is TRBJ1-2; 9 nucleotides match TRBD1. The CDR3 spans 14 residues. Germline CDR1 reads SGHTA; CDR2 reads FQGNSA. The J segment lost 7 bases and the V segment lost 4 bases, leaving 7 bases of the junction unmatched. The CDR3 region has the DNA TGTGCCAGCAGCTCCCAGACAGGGGGGATTGGCTACACCTTC. Amino acid sequence: CASSSQTGGIGYTF.

The chain has TRBV20-1 and TRBJ1-1; D gene uncertain. The V gene's germline CDR1 is DFQATT and CDR2 SNEGSKA (reference sequence). V gave up 2 bases and J gave up 1 base, with 8 bases separating them. This CDR3 is built from 13 residues. CDR3 region: CSARIMGNTEAFF. CDR3 nucleotides: TGCAGTGCTAGAATAATGGGGAACACTGAAGCTTTCTTT.

V usage is TRBV5-1 and J usage is TRBJ2-3, with D unclear. Trimming left V 2 bases short and J 2 bases short, with 12 bases between. From germline, CDR1 is SGHRS and CDR2 YFSETQ. The CDR3 has 15 residues. CDR3 protein: CASSFQSQSTDTQYF. As DNA, the CDR3 is TGCGCCAGCAGCTTTCAGAGCCAGTCCACAGATACGCAGTATTTT.

This clonotype was seen a handful of times. The chain uses TRBV5-1 and TRBJ1-2; possible D gene TRBD1, 5 bases. CDR3 length: 14 amino acids. The germline V gene has CDR1 SGHRS and CDR2 YFSETQ. V was pared by 0 bases and J by 8 bases, with 14 bases between. The CDR3 DNA follows: TGCGCCAGCAGCTTGGAAGGGGATAAAAGGGGCTACACCTTC. This codes for CASSLEGDKRGYTF.

This clonotype was observed a few times. The chain carries TRBV3-1 and TRBJ1-5; tentative D call: TRBD1 (5 bases). Germline loops: CDR1 LGHDT, CDR2 YNNKEL (reference sequence). This CDR3 comprises 15 residues. Trimming took off 3 bases at V and 1 base at J, with 10 bases between the two ends. This chain's CDR3 is CASSHDGASNQPQHF. CDR3 nucleotide sequence: TGTGCCAGCAGCCACGACGGGGCCAGCAATCAGCCCCAGCATTTT.

The V gene is TRBV7-9, the J gene TRBJ1-4; TRBD1 matches at 9 bases. The J segment lost 6 bases and the V segment lost 4 bases, leaving 9 bases of the junction unmatched. CDR3 size: 16 residues. Germline lookup yields CDR1 SEHNR and CDR2 FQNEAQ (reference sequence). DNA for the CDR3: TGTGCCAGCAGCTCCAACAGGGGGCTAAGTCATGAAAAACTGTTTTTT. Protein sequence: CASSSNRGLSHEKLFF.

This clonotype occurred once. CDR3 nucleotide sequence: TGTGCCAGCAGTTTCGGGCAAGGACGAGCCGTCTCCTACGAGCAGTACTTC. It codes for CASSFGQGRAVSYEQYF. The V gene is TRBV12-3 or TRBV12-4, the J gene TRBJ2-7, with D hard to call. V was shortened by 3 bases and J by 0 bases, with 18 bases between the two germline ends. There are 17 residues in the CDR3.

Notes on this clonotype: One end of the junction is discordant with germline, which a read error may explain. The DNA of the CDR3 is TGTGCCAGCAGCCAGGGGACTATCAAAGACATTCAGTACTTC. Protein: CASSQGTIKDIQYF. The V and J genes are TRBV14 and TRBJ2-4; TRBD2 aligns across 7 bases. Germline assignment: CDR1 SGHDN and CDR2 FVKESK. The CDR3 contains 14 residues.

The chain combines TRBV4-2 with TRBJ2-7, with 11 bases identical to TRBD1. This CDR3 is built from 15 residues. The V gene end was trimmed by 1 base and the J gene end by 3 bases; junction bases not matched to a gene: 2. The V gene's germline CDR1 is LGHNA and CDR2 YNFKEQ. Written as DNA, the CDR3 is TGTGCCAGCAGCCAAGGGACAGGGGGCAGCTACGAGCAGTACTTC. It translates to CASSQGTGGSYEQYF.

This clonotype was observed a few times. V gene TRBV25-1 combines with J gene TRBJ2-3; D might be TRBD2 (5 bases). Per germline, CDR1 MGHDK and CDR2 SYGVNS. Trimming shortened V by 2 bases and J by 14 bases, and 20 bases separated the two germline ends. This CDR3 contains 14 residues. The CDR3 DNA is TGTGCCAGCAGTGAAACCCGGACTCCCCTAGAGCCGTATTTT. This sequence encodes CASSETRTPLEPYF. The entire variable domain, with the rest obtained from reference TRBV25-1 and TRBJ2-3, is as follows: EADIYQTPRYLVIGTGKKITLECSQTMGHDKMYWYQQDPGMELHLIHYSYGVNSTEKGDLSSESTVSRIRTEHFPLTLESARPSHTSQYLCASSETRTPLEPYFGPGTRLTVL.

The chain recombines TRBV6-2 or TRBV6-3 with TRBJ2-5; D may be TRBD2 (5 bases). There are 13 residues in the CDR3. Germline values: CDR1 MNHEY, CDR2 SVGEGT. The ends were cut back, 2 bases at V and 6 bases at J, with 10 bases in the middle. The CDR3 nucleotides are TGTGCCAGCAGTTACACGACGGGGAAGACCCAGTACTTC. This encodes CASSYTTGKTQYF.

The V and J genes are TRBV10-3 and TRBJ2-3; 7 bases line up with TRBD1. V lost 7 bases, J lost 2 bases, and 6 bases stayed unmatched. In germline, CDR1 is ENHRY, CDR2 SYGVKD. The CDR3 loop spans 14 amino acids. The CDR3 sequence is CAITRDSPTDTQYF. The CDR3 DNA follows: TGTGCCATCACCCGGGACAGCCCCACAGATACGCAGTATTTT.

The rearrangement links TRBV27 to TRBJ2-7; 7 nucleotides match TRBD1. The CDR3 is 13 amino acids. Germline values: CDR1 MNHEY, CDR2 SMNVEV (reference sequence). V lost 5 bases and J lost 6; bases outside the gene matches: 7. CDR3: CASSLYRGSEQYF. DNA of the CDR3: TGTGCCAGCAGTCTCTACAGGGGAAGCGAGCAGTACTTC.

The chain is built from TRBV20-1 and TRBJ2-3; D gene ambiguous. This CDR3 is 15 amino acids long. V lost 2 bases and J lost 2, with 14 bases in between. Germline CDR1 reads DFQATT; CDR2 reads SNEGSKA (reference sequence). CDR3 DNA: TGCAGTGCTAGAAGCCCGACTGGAATCACAGATACGCAGTATTTT. It translates to CSARSPTGITDTQYF.

The chain couples TRBV20-1 to TRBJ1-4; the D gene is possibly TRBD1 (5 bases). CDR1 DFQATT and CDR2 SNEGSKA come from the germline V gene (reference sequence). V gave up 5 bases and J gave up 3 bases, with 13 bases separating them. This CDR3 spans 14 amino acids. CDR3 DNA: TGCAGTGCTGATCTGGGGGGAGCTAATGAAAAACTGTTTTTT. The encoded protein is CSADLGGANEKLFF.

This clonotype was recorded a few times. The rearrangement links TRBV10-2 to TRBJ2-7; D is uncertain. This CDR3 is built from 12 residues. In germline, CDR1 is WSHSY, CDR2 SAAADI. V lost 2 bases and J 4 bases, leaving 6 bases between the germline ends. CDR3 in amino acids: CASSEHLYEQYF. The CDR3 DNA follows: TGCGCCAGCAGTGAGCACTTATACGAGCAGTACTTC.

The rearrangement links TRBV29-1 to TRBJ2-3; D possibly matches TRBD1 or TRBD2 (6 bases each). The V gene lost 7 bases and the J gene lost 6 bases, with 23 bases spanning the gap. Germline values: CDR1 SQVTM, CDR2 ANQGSEA. The CDR3 extends over 15 amino acids. In DNA form, the CDR3 reads TGCAGCGATAAGGGGGACTTTCAACAACAGGATACGCAGTATTTT. Translating gives CSDKGDFQQQDTQYF.

This clonotype has a handful of counts. The gene calls are TRBV4-2 and TRBJ2-7, with TRBD1 matching over 9 bases. V lost 0 bases, J lost 4 bases, and 13 bases stayed unmatched. This CDR3 spans 18 amino acids. Looked up from germline, CDR1 is LGHNA and CDR2 is YNFKEQ. The CDR3: CASSQDPSTGQGVYEQYF. The DNA of the CDR3 is TGTGCCAGCAGCCAAGATCCTAGCACGGGACAGGGAGTATACGAGCAGTACTTC.